A single sample is the source of the 5 T cell receptor beta chains below, sequenced in a study of blood T cell repertoires in COVID-19 (dated by TCRdb to 2020 to 2022). Preparation of the library involved the immunoSEQ multiplex PCR assay. Sourced from immuneACCESS, this table was stored by TCRdb with only in-frame sequences that have V and J called. A share of the clones is absent; for the studies checked, an unresolved V gene accounts for under half, and the remainder has no known explanation. This sample comprises under 150,000 clones, 70% to 85% of them detected only once. Approximately 6.6% of the sample is held by the ten biggest clonotypes. Input material: peripheral blood. These receptors all come from a human donor in a cohort sampled during active COVID-19.

The chain couples TRBV6-5 to TRBJ1-1; D may be TRBD1 (5 bases). Trimming shortened V by 3 bases and J by 1 base, and 9 bases separated the two germline ends. This CDR3 has 14 residues. Germline V gene sequence: CDR1 MNHEY, CDR2 SVGAGI. The CDR3 protein is CASSYLGANTEAFF. CDR3 DNA: TGTGCCAGCAGTTATCTTGGGGCGAACACTGAAGCTTTCTTT.

The chain links TRBV5-4 to TRBJ2-1; 7 bases fit TRBD1. This CDR3 is 14 amino acids long. Per the germline V gene, CDR1 is SGHNT and CDR2 is YYREEE (reference sequence). V gave up 4 bases and J gave up 5 bases; unmatched junction bases: 6. CDR3 coding DNA: TGTGCCAGCAGCCTTACGACAGGGAACAATGAGCAGTTCTTC. Translation gives CASSLTTGNNEQFF. The variable domain in full, completed from reference TRBV5-4 and TRBJ2-1, reads ETGVTQSPTHLIKTRGQQVTLRCSSQSGHNTVSWYQQALGQGPQFIFQYYREEENGRGNFPPRFSGLQFPNYSSELNVNALELDDSALYLCASSLTTGNNEQFFGPGTRLTVL.

This clone appeared a few times. The chain uses TRBV4-3 and TRBJ1-4, with 10 bases lining up with TRBD1. Germline-derived CDR1 and CDR2 are LGHNA and YSLEER. CDR3 length equals 15 residues. Unmatched junction bases numbered 2, after V lost 0 bases and J lost 7 bases. CDR3 sequence: CASSQDRDRGEKLFF. Written as DNA, the CDR3 is TGCGCCAGCAGCCAAGACCGGGACAGGGGTGAAAAACTGTTTTTT.

V is TRBV9 and J is TRBJ2-1; no clear D. The V and J ends lost 4 bases and 6 bases respectively, with 17 bases between them. CDR3 size: 15 residues. The V gene's germline CDR1 is SGDLS and CDR2 YYNGEE. The CDR3 region has the DNA TGTGCCAGCAGCTTTAGCCCTAATTCGGGCAATGAGCAGTTCTTC. Residues: CASSFSPNSGNEQFF.

V gene TRBV19 combines with J gene TRBJ2-6; 9 bases agree with TRBD1. V gave up 10 bases and J gave up 3 bases; unmatched junction bases: 13. Germline-derived CDR1 and CDR2 are LNHDA and SQIVND (reference sequence). The CDR3 has 17 amino acids. CDR3 in amino acids: CATRFRQGEGGANVLTF. The CDR3 DNA sequence: TGTGCCACCAGATTTCGACAGGGGGAGGGTGGGGCCAACGTCCTGACTTTC.